One sample yielded the 29 T cell receptor beta chains listed below, sequenced in a study of T cell changes during pregnancy in multiple sclerosis. The method was immunoSEQ multiplex PCR; TCRdb's version includes in-frame clones alone and lacks a portion of them. The table records roughly 100,000 clones, 91% of them present only once. The material sequenced was peripheral blood, taken before pregnancy. Every receptor here comes from a female donor with multiple sclerosis, enrolled in a pregnancy study.

V is TRBV6-5 and J is TRBJ2-3; 13 bases are a match to TRBD2. V lost 2 bases, J lost 1 base, and 0 bases stayed unmatched. This CDR3 is built from 16 residues. The germline V gene encodes CDR1 MNHEY and CDR2 SVGAGI. CDR3 region: CASSYGTSGGTDTQYF. The CDR3 region has the DNA TGTGCCAGCAGTTACGGGACTAGCGGGGGCACAGATACGCAGTATTTT.

The chain uses TRBV14 and TRBJ2-7; the D gene is possibly TRBD2 (6 bases). The ends were cut back, 1 base at V and 6 bases at J, with 19 bases in the middle. The CDR3 consists of 16 residues. Per germline, CDR1 SGHDN and CDR2 FVKESK. The CDR3 sequence: CASSQVIGAGSGEQYF. The CDR3 DNA reads as TGTGCCAGCAGCCAAGTTATTGGTGCGGGAAGTGGCGAGCAGTACTTC.

The chain has TRBV6-4 and TRBJ2-5, with 8 bases fitting TRBD2. From germline, CDR1 is MRHNA and CDR2 SNTAGT. The CDR3 covers 15 residues. The V gene end was trimmed by 4 bases and the J gene end by 2 bases; junction bases not matched to a gene: 6. The CDR3 coding sequence is TGTGCCAGCAGTGTCGTACCGGGGGGGCAAGAGACCCAGTACTTC. Encoded protein: CASSVVPGGQETQYF.

The chain recombines TRBV7-9 with TRBJ2-3, with 7 bases lining up with TRBD1. Germline V gives CDR1 SEHNR, CDR2 FQNEAQ (reference sequence). V shed 5 bases, J shed 0 bases, and the junction held 8 bases outside the gene matches. The CDR3 sequence is 16 residues long. The CDR3 DNA follows: TGTGCCAGCAGCCACCGACCGGGACAGAGCACAGATACGCAGTATTTT. Its translation is CASSHRPGQSTDTQYF.

The rearrangement joins TRBV29-1 to TRBJ2-1; D may be TRBD1 (7 bases). Trimming stripped 7 bases from V and 0 bases from J, with 16 bases between. This CDR3 has 15 amino acids. The germline CDR1 and CDR2 sequences are SQVTM and ANQGSEA. The CDR3 sequence is CSAQGDSSSYNEQFF. The DNA for the CDR3 is TGCAGCGCCCAGGGGGACTCGAGCTCCTACAATGAGCAGTTCTTC.

The genes are TRBV28 and TRBJ2-1; 7 nucleotides line up with TRBD2. This CDR3 is built from 15 residues. With V trimmed by 3 bases and J by 8 bases, 10 bases remained unmatched. Germline CDR1 MDHEN, CDR2 SYDVKM. The CDR3 sequence: CASSLYGAGDDEQFF. CDR3 nucleotides: TGTGCCAGCAGTTTGTACGGCGCGGGAGACGATGAGCAGTTCTTC.

This chain links TRBV6-5 with TRBJ1-5, with 9 bases aligning to TRBD1. Germline V CDR1 and CDR2: MNHEY, SVGAGI. Trimming removed 6 bases from V and 1 base from J; junction bases left unmatched: 4. CDR3 length equals 15 residues. Written as DNA, the CDR3 is TGTGCCAGCAGCCGGGACAGGGCAAGCAATCAGCCCCAGCATTTT. Protein: CASSRDRASNQPQHF.

The chain has TRBV14 and TRBJ1-1, with TRBD1 matching over 8 bases. Germline CDR1 is SGHDN and CDR2 is FVKESK. The CDR3 sequence is 16 residues long. Germline trimming cut 10 bases from V and 0 bases from J; bases unmatched to any gene: 13. CDR3 amino acids: CATTPTTGEMNTEAFF. The DNA of the CDR3 is TGTGCCACCACGCCGACGACAGGGGAAATGAACACTGAAGCTTTCTTT.

V is TRBV29-1 and J is TRBJ1-3, with D uncertain. Deletions cut 4 bases from V and 4 bases from J, with 8 bases between. Per the germline V gene, CDR1 is SQVTM and CDR2 is ANQGSEA. This CDR3 contains 12 residues. The CDR3 loop is CSVAVEGNTIYF. The CDR3 DNA reads TGCAGCGTTGCCGTGGAGGGAAACACCATATATTTT. The complete variable domain, with remaining parts taken from reference TRBV29-1 and TRBJ1-3, reads SAVISQKPSRDICQRGTSLTIQCQVDSQVTMMFWYRQQPGQSLTLIATANQGSEATYESGFVIDKFPISRPNLTFSTLTVSNMSPEDSSIYLCSVAVEGNTIYFGEGSWLTVV.

The chain couples TRBV13 to TRBJ2-3, with 13 bases matching TRBD2. CDR3 length equals 15 residues. The V and J ends lost 5 bases and 5 bases, in that order; junction bases with no gene match: 4. Germline V CDR1 and CDR2: PRHDT, FYEKMQ (reference sequence). This CDR3 reads CASSRTSGSLDTQYF. The CDR3 DNA follows: TGTGCCAGCAGCCGGACTAGCGGGAGCCTAGATACGCAGTATTTT.

V and J are TRBV7-6 and TRBJ2-5; TRBD2 agrees at 10 bases. This CDR3 comprises 17 residues. The V and J ends lost 5 bases and 5 bases, in that order; junction bases with no gene match: 14. Germline CDR1 SGHVS, CDR2 FNYEAQ. This CDR3 is CASSGSEQRGGLETQYF. CDR3 in DNA: TGTGCCAGCAGCGGCTCTGAGCAGCGGGGGGGCCTCGAGACCCAGTACTTC.

The chain joins TRBV28 to TRBJ2-1; D might be TRBD2 (6 bases). The germline gives CDR1 MDHEN, CDR2 SYDVKM. The CDR3 is made up of 14 amino acids. The V end was cut by 9 bases, the J end by 3 bases, with 15 bases between. The DNA for the CDR3 is TGTGCCAGTACCAACAGGAGGGGCTACAATGAGCAGTTCTTC. Translating gives CASTNRRGYNEQFF.

The genes are TRBV6-6 and TRBJ2-7; 8 positions agree with TRBD1. The CDR3 spans 13 residues. Germline-derived CDR1 and CDR2 are MNHNY and SVGAGI (reference sequence). J was trimmed by 6 bases and V by 2 bases; bases with no gene match: 3. The CDR3 DNA follows: TGTGCCAGCAGTTACGTCGGGACAGGCGAGCAGTACTTC. It specifies CASSYVGTGEQYF.

The chain has TRBV5-1 and TRBJ2-5; D unresolved. V lost 3 bases and J 4 bases, leaving 10 bases between the germline ends. In germline, CDR1 is SGHRS, CDR2 YFSETQ. CDR3 size: 13 residues. CDR3 DNA: TGCGCCAGCAGCTCTTCAGGTGGAGAGACCCAGTACTTC. Protein sequence: CASSSSGGETQYF.

This chain links TRBV13 with TRBJ2-7; D is perhaps TRBD2 (6 bases). V lost 1 base to trimming and J lost 3 bases, with 10 bases between them. Per the germline V gene, CDR1 is PRHDT and CDR2 is FYEKMQ (reference sequence). The CDR3 is 14 residues long. The CDR3 loop reads CASSLDRTNYEQYF. The DNA of the CDR3 is TGTGCCAGCAGCTTAGACAGGACTAACTACGAGCAGTACTTC.

This chain joins TRBV7-2 and TRBJ2-1; 8 bases line up with TRBD2. Losses at the gene ends were 8 bases for V and 8 bases for J; bases not matched to a gene: 11. CDR3 length equals 14 residues. Germline V CDR1 and CDR2: SGHTA, FQGNSA. CDR3 bases: TGTGCCAGCGGCGACGGCGGGAGGTTGTATGAGCAGTTCTTC. Translated, it gives CASGDGGRLYEQFF. Looking up the rest from reference TRBV7-2 and TRBJ2-1 gives the full variable domain: GAGVSQSPSNKVTEKGKDVELRCDPISGHTALYWYRQSLGQGLEFLIYFQGNSAPDKSGLPSDRFSAERTGGSVSTLTIQRTQQEDSAVYLCASGDGGRLYEQFFGPGTRLTVL.

The chain employs TRBV5-1 and TRBJ2-1; D is possibly TRBD2 (5 bases). Germline V gene data show CDR1 as SGHRS and CDR2 as YFSETQ. V was clipped by 7 bases and J by 8 bases, with 10 bases between them. CDR3 length equals 11 residues. The CDR3 DNA sequence: TGCGCCAGCGGCGCCGGGGATGAGCAGTTCTTC. It is translated as CASGAGDEQFF.

This clone was recorded only once. In DNA form, the CDR3 reads TGTGCCAGCAGCTCACAGGGTCTGGGGCTTGGCTACACCTTC. It codes for CASSSQGLGLGYTF. The rearrangement joins TRBV7-9 to TRBJ1-2, with D perhaps matching TRBD1 (6 bases). Trimming stripped 4 bases from V and 7 bases from J, with 16 bases between. The germline V gene encodes CDR1 SEHNR and CDR2 FQNEAQ (reference sequence). The CDR3 has 14 amino acids.

The CDR3 loop reads CASSQVPRRENTEAFF. CDR3 nucleotides: TGCGCCAGCAGCCAAGTACCTCGGAGGGAGAACACTGAAGCTTTCTTT. The J gene is TRBJ1-1, the V gene TRBV4-1; D call uncertain. V lost 1 base and J lost 1, with 13 bases in between. Germline V gives CDR1 MGHRA, CDR2 YSYEKL. The CDR3 sequence is 16 residues long.

The rearrangement links TRBV5-4 to TRBJ2-7; 8 bases fit TRBD2. Germline CDR1 and CDR2: SGHNT and YYREEE (reference sequence). This CDR3 has 15 residues. The V gene end was trimmed by 4 bases and the J gene end by 3 bases; junction bases not matched to a gene: 9. CDR3 sequence: CASSHPGLGFYEQYF. The DNA of the CDR3 is TGTGCCAGCAGCCACCCGGGACTAGGGTTCTACGAGCAGTACTTC.

The chain uses TRBV19 and TRBJ1-2; 7 bases are shared with TRBD1. V was pared by 4 bases and J by 8 bases, with 10 bases of the junction left unmatched. The CDR3 runs 14 residues. Germline V gene data show CDR1 as LNHDA and CDR2 as SQIVND (reference sequence). For the CDR3, the DNA is TGTGCCAGTAGTAAAAACAGGGGATGGAGCGGCTACACCTTC. It translates to CASSKNRGWSGYTF. Looking up the rest from reference TRBV19 and TRBJ1-2 gives the full variable domain: DGGITQSPKYLFRKEGQNVTLSCEQNLNHDAMYWYRQDPGQGLRLIYYSQIVNDFQKGDIAEGYSVSREKKESFPLTVTSAQKNPTAFYLCASSKNRGWSGYTFGSGTRLTVV.

The V call is TRBV18, the J call TRBJ1-5, with 9 bases lining up with TRBD1. V shed 1 base, J shed 3 bases, and the junction held 4 bases outside the gene matches. The germline CDR1 and CDR2 sequences are KGHSH and LQKENI. This CDR3 region has 16 residues. The DNA of the CDR3 is TGTGCCAGCTCACCACGCAGGGACAGGGACAATCAGCCCCAGCATTTT. Encoded protein: CASSPRRDRDNQPQHF.

This clone was observed once. The chain couples TRBV7-2 to TRBJ1-1; TRBD1 is a possible D gene (5 bases). The CDR3 contains 15 residues. Trimming removed 1 base at V and 11 bases at J, with 20 bases between. Germline loops: CDR1 SGHTA, CDR2 FQGNSA. In nucleotides, the CDR3 is TGTGCCAGCAGCTTAGATTCGGGGGGTCGTTTTTGGGCTTTCTTT. It is translated as CASSLDSGGRFWAFF.

The chain is built from TRBV7-3 and TRBJ2-3; TRBD1 agrees at 7 bases. The V and J ends lost 2 bases and 1 base, in that order; junction bases with no gene match: 3. The CDR3 is 15 amino acids. Germline V gene data show CDR1 as SGHTA and CDR2 as FQGTGA. The CDR3 protein is CASSLGQAGTDTQYF. The DNA of the CDR3 is TGTGCCAGCAGCTTAGGACAGGCGGGCACAGATACGCAGTATTTT.

The chain is built from TRBV19 and TRBJ2-7, with TRBD1 as a possible D gene (6 bases). The CDR3 totals 14 residues. CDR1 and CDR2 from the germline V gene are LNHDA and SQIVND (reference sequence). Trimming pared 6 bases from V and 2 bases from J, leaving 14 bases between. The CDR3 protein is CASRAGDKTYEQYF. Here the CDR3 DNA reads TGTGCCAGTAGGGCTGGGGACAAGACCTACGAGCAGTACTTC.

The chain links TRBV29-1 to TRBJ1-2; D is ambiguous. The CDR3 runs 13 residues. V lost 4 bases to trimming and J lost 5 bases, with 14 bases between them. The germline gives CDR1 SQVTM, CDR2 ANQGSEA. The CDR3 spells CSVVQQQSYGYTF. Written as DNA, the CDR3 is TGCAGCGTTGTACAGCAGCAGTCATATGGCTACACCTTC.

The CDR3 DNA reads TGTGCCAGCAGCTTAATGGTGACAGGGAACGGTGAAAAACTGTTTTTT. This sequence encodes CASSLMVTGNGEKLFF. The rearrangement joins TRBV7-8 to TRBJ1-4, with 7 bases fitting TRBD1. CDR3 size: 16 residues. The ends lost 2 bases at V and 7 bases at J; junction bases unmatched: 10. Germline CDR1 SGHVS, CDR2 FQNEAQ.

The chain couples TRBV9 to TRBJ1-2; D is ambiguous. The V and J ends lost 1 base and 8 bases respectively, with 15 bases between them. This CDR3 spans 14 amino acids. CDR1 SGDLS and CDR2 YYNGEE come from the germline V gene. The CDR3 is CASSVIDEVWGYTF. CDR3 DNA: TGTGCCAGCAGCGTAATTGATGAGGTCTGGGGCTACACCTTC.

V and J are TRBV27 and TRBJ2-1, with 14 positions matching TRBD2. The CDR3 has 16 residues. The germline V gene encodes CDR1 MNHEY and CDR2 SMNVEV (reference sequence). Trimming at V came to 5 bases and at J to 6 bases, leaving 6 bases not matched to a gene. CDR3 bases: TGTGCCAGCAGTCGACGACTAGCGGGAGGGCTCAATGAGCAGTTCTTC. Its translation: CASSRRLAGGLNEQFF.